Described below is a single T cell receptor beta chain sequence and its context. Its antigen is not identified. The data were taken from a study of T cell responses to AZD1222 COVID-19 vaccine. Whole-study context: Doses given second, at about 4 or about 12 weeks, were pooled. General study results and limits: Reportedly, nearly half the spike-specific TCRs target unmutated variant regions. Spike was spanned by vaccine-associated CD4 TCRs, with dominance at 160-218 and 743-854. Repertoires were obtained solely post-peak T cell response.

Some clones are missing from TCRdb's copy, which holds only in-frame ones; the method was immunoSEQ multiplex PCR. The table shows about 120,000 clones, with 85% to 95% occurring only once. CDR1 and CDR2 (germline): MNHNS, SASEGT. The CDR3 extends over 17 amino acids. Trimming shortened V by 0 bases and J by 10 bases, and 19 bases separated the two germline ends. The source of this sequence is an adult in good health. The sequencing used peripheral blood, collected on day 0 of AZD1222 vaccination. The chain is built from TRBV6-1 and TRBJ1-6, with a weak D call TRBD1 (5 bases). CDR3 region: CASSEAGGKRRESPLHF. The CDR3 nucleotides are TGTGCCAGCAGTGAAGCCGGGGGAAAGCGTAGAGAGTCACCCCTCCACTTT.